This T cell receptor beta chain came from a study of vaccination and CD4 T cells after COVID-19. Study summary: Post-vaccine specimens were obtained a median roughly 70 days after dose two (range 14 to 241). Study outcomes and limitations: The appearance of a median roughly 89% of reactive clones in convalescent patients occurred only post-vaccination. Clonotypes reactive to SARS-CoV-2 had a median that went up from roughly 21 to 40, but not significantly. The great majority, 304 of 307 vaccine-specific clones, proved spike mono-reactive in convalescent patients.

Trimming stripped 5 bases from V and 1 base from J, with 11 bases between. This CDR3 has 15 residues. Per the germline V gene, CDR1 is SGHTA and CDR2 is FQGNSA. Remarks on this clonotype: Antigen specificity is unknown.

The sample's treatment: roughly ten-day PBMC culture with coronavirus spike peptide pools or control peptides (ViraFEST assay). At the Johns Hopkins FTIC core, DNA taken from cultured CD4+ T cells was sequenced by way of the Oncomine TCR Beta short-read assay. One entry per CDR3 protein, called by TCRdb with MiXCR from the PCR reads. The sample lists about 12,000 distinct CDR3 sequences, less than 80% seen once, with more than 25% in the top ten. The sequenced material came from CD4+ T cells from blood, cultured in vitro. This receptor was obtained from a human donor who had recovered from COVID-19. The genes are TRBV7-2 and TRBJ2-2; weak D call: TRBD1 (5 bases). The CDR3 sequence: CASSPRQKNTGELFF. The CDR3 coding sequence is TGTGCCAGCAGCCCTCGACAGAAGAACACCGGGGAGCTGTTTTTT.